This passage covers 15 T cell receptor beta chains from one sample sequenced in a study of identical twins. MiXCR, applied by TCRdb to the 5' RACE reads, yields one record per CDR3 protein. This table holds under 350,000 distinct CDR3 sequences, 8% to 9.5% found once. The same data also went into a second study, on yellow fever vaccine responses in identical twins.

Material for sequencing was CD8+ T cells sorted from blood. All receptors come from a woman in her late teens or twenties in good health.

This clonotype showed up just a few times. The CDR3 DNA is TGTGCCAGCAGCCTCGGTGGGCCTTCCAATACCTACGAGCAGTACTTC. Amino acid sequence: CASSLGGPSNTYEQYF. The V call is TRBV3-1, the J call TRBJ2-7; D gene unclear. The CDR3 has 16 residues. Trimming removed 4 bases from V and 2 bases from J, with 18 bases in between. In germline, CDR1 is LGHDT, CDR2 YNNKEL (reference sequence).

This clonotype was found many times. This rearrangement joins TRBV27 to TRBJ2-1, with TRBD2 identical over 7 bases. CDR1 MNHEY and CDR2 SMNVEV come from the germline V gene (reference sequence). The CDR3 consists of 14 residues. The ends lost 2 bases at V and 5 bases at J; junction bases unmatched: 3. The CDR3 is CASSLGGSNNEQFF. CDR3 in DNA: TGTGCCAGCAGTTTAGGCGGGAGTAACAATGAGCAGTTCTTC.

J is TRBJ2-1 and V is TRBV28; tentatively, D is TRBD1 or TRBD2 (5 bases each). With 1 base removed from V and 0 bases from J, the gap between germline ends came to 28 bases. CDR1 is MDHEN and CDR2 is SYDVKM in the germline V gene. The CDR3 contains 22 residues. The CDR3 region has the DNA TGTGCCAGCAGTTTATCCCAGCTAAACCGGGGCAGGGTGATTAGCTCCTACAATGAGCAGTTCTTC. It encodes CASSLSQLNRGRVISSYNEQFF.

This clonotype was counted ten times or more. The rearrangement joins TRBV11-2 to TRBJ2-2; a possible D gene is TRBD1 (6 bases). CDR1 and CDR2 (germline): SGHAT, FQNNGV. The V end lost 5 bases, the J end lost 2 bases, and 15 bases lay between the germline ends. This CDR3 contains 16 residues. This chain's CDR3 is CASSPIPGDNTGELFF. CDR3 in DNA: TGTGCCAGCAGCCCCATCCCAGGGGATAACACCGGGGAGCTGTTTTTT.

The genes are TRBV11-2 and TRBJ2-5; unclear D gene. Looked up from germline, CDR1 is SGHAT and CDR2 is FQNNGV. The length of the CDR3 is 12 residues. Trimming took off 8 bases at V and 2 bases at J, with 9 bases between the two ends. The CDR3 sequence is CASSTFQETQYF. CDR3 sequence (DNA): TGTGCCAGCTCGACCTTTCAAGAGACCCAGTACTTC.

This clonotype was observed at least ten times. V usage is TRBV3-1 and J usage is TRBJ1-1, with D maybe TRBD1 (5 bases). The CDR3 has 15 amino acids. Trimming pared 0 bases from V and 0 bases from J, leaving 8 bases between. Germline CDR1 LGHDT, CDR2 YNNKEL (reference sequence). The CDR3 loop reads CASSQDRVMNTEAFF. CDR3 sequence (DNA): TGTGCCAGCAGCCAAGACAGGGTCATGAACACTGAAGCTTTCTTT.

V usage is TRBV9 and J usage is TRBJ2-2, with D tentatively TRBD1 (6 bases). The CDR3 runs to 14 residues. Germline V CDR1 and CDR2: SGDLS, YYNGEE. Trimming took off 1 base at V and 6 bases at J, with 10 bases between the two ends. The CDR3 nucleotides are TGTGCCAGCAGCGTACCCGACAGGTCCGGGGAGCTGTTTTTT. Translated: CASSVPDRSGELFF.

This clonotype was recorded at least ten times. The CDR3 DNA sequence: TGTGCCAGCACCTCCTCCCTCACAGTATGGGAGAGGTACTTC. Translation: CASTSSLTVWERYF. The chain links TRBV28 to TRBJ2-5; perhaps TRBD2 as D (5 bases). The CDR3 runs to 14 residues. Trimming removed 7 bases from V and 13 bases from J, with 25 bases in between. The germline V gene encodes CDR1 MDHEN and CDR2 SYDVKM. Full variable domain (missing parts from reference TRBV28 and TRBJ2-5): DVKVTQSSRYLVKRTGEKVFLECVQDMDHENMFWYRQDPGLGLRLIYFSYDVKMKEKGDIPEGYSVSREKKERFSLILESASTNQTSMYLCASTSSLTVWERYFGPGTRLLVL.

In its sample, this clonotype was seen a few times. The CDR3 DNA sequence: TGCAGTGCTAGGGGGGGCTCCTACAATGAGCAGTTCTTC. Encoded protein: CSARGGSYNEQFF. The chain joins TRBV20-1 to TRBJ2-1; a possible D gene is TRBD2 (6 bases). The germline V and J ends were trimmed by 3 bases and 0 bases, with 6 bases remaining between them. This CDR3 spans 13 amino acids. CDR1 and CDR2 from the germline V gene are DFQATT and SNEGSKA (reference sequence).

This clonotype was detected many times. Written as DNA, the CDR3 is TGCAGTGCTAGAGGGGGACAGGGAGGGGGCATTCAAGAGACCCAGTACTTC. This encodes CSARGGQGGGIQETQYF. This chain connects TRBV20-1 to TRBJ2-5, with 9 bases that match TRBD1. Germline CDR1 reads DFQATT; CDR2 reads SNEGSKA (reference sequence). The CDR3 sequence is 17 residues long. V shed 1 base, J shed 2 bases, and the junction held 11 bases outside the gene matches.

This clonotype came up a few times. This rearrangement joins TRBV5-1 to TRBJ1-2; 7 nucleotides agree with TRBD1. From germline, CDR1 is SGHRS and CDR2 YFSETQ. The CDR3 runs to 13 residues. The V gene end was trimmed by 4 bases and the J gene end by 4 bases; junction bases not matched to a gene: 4. The CDR3 bases are TGCGCCAGCAGCGGAACAGGGGCCTATGGCTACACCTTC. Its protein product is CASSGTGAYGYTF.

This clonotype was recorded at least ten times. The gene calls are TRBV4-3 and TRBJ2-5; the match to TRBD2 covers 7 bases. Trimming removed 6 bases from V and 2 bases from J; junction bases left unmatched: 9. Germline V lookup: CDR1 LGHNA, CDR2 YSLEER. This CDR3 contains 15 residues. The CDR3 here is CASRRGTGIQETQYF. In nucleotides, the CDR3 is TGCGCCAGCAGGCGGGGGACGGGGATTCAAGAGACCCAGTACTTC.

This chain uses TRBV28 with TRBJ2-2; the D is unclear. This CDR3 comprises 13 residues. Per germline, CDR1 MDHEN and CDR2 SYDVKM. V lost 5 bases, J lost 7 bases, and 11 bases lay in between. CDR3 DNA: TGTGCCAGCAGTCAACCGACGGACGGGGAGCTGTTTTTT. This sequence encodes CASSQPTDGELFF. Combining the CDR3 with reference TRBV28 and TRBJ2-2 gives the whole variable domain DVKVTQSSRYLVKRTGEKVFLECVQDMDHENMFWYRQDPGLGLRLIYFSYDVKMKEKGDIPEGYSVSREKKERFSLILESASTNQTSMYLCASSQPTDGELFFGEGSRLTVL.

This clonotype was observed a few times. DNA for the CDR3: TGTGCCAGCAGCTTAGGATTTGCGGGAGAGCCCCTACTCCAAGAGACCCAGTACTTC. Residues: CASSLGFAGEPLLQETQYF. The chain recombines TRBV11-2 with TRBJ2-5, with 7 bases lining up with TRBD2. There are 19 residues in the CDR3. V lost 1 base and J lost 1; bases outside the gene matches: 15. The germline CDR1 and CDR2 sequences are SGHAT and FQNNGV.

This clonotype was found many times. This chain joins TRBV27 and TRBJ2-7, with D hard to call. V was pared by 3 bases and J by 7 bases, with 13 bases between. CDR1 and CDR2 (germline): MNHEY, SMNVEV (reference sequence). The length of the CDR3 is 13 residues. The CDR3 here is CASSFRFGEEQYF. The CDR3 DNA sequence: TGTGCCAGCAGTTTTCGGTTCGGTGAAGAGCAGTACTTC.